A single sample gave rise to the 17 T cell receptor beta chains below, sequenced in a study of cytomegalovirus exposure and HLA in healthy donors. The PCR had 60 Vbeta and 13 Jbeta primers. Here immunoSEQ multiplex PCR was the method, and the copy in TCRdb shows in-frame clones only, minus some. The sample comprises tens of thousands of clones, approximately 69% of which are singletons, and roughly 21% rests with the top ten. Sequencing was done on a sample of PBMCs. These receptors all stem from a woman in her forties or fifties in good health and CMV-seropositive.

The chain uses TRBV14 and TRBJ2-7; D ambiguous. Germline values: CDR1 SGHDN, CDR2 FVKESK. The V end was cut by 2 bases, the J end by 5 bases, with 13 bases between. The CDR3 is 14 amino acids. The CDR3 reads CASSQSLWANEQYF. Written as DNA, the CDR3 is TGTGCCAGCAGCCAAAGTTTGTGGGCCAACGAGCAGTACTTC.

This chain joins TRBV27 and TRBJ2-2, with D perhaps matching TRBD1 (6 bases). Trimming shortened V by 4 bases and J by 1 base, and 16 bases separated the two germline ends. The CDR3 consists of 17 residues. Germline CDR1 is MNHEY and CDR2 is SMNVEV (reference sequence). This chain's CDR3 is CASSYTLDRQNTGELFF. CDR3 coding DNA: TGTGCCAGCAGTTATACCTTGGACAGACAGAACACCGGGGAGCTGTTTTTT.

The chain is built from TRBV6-4 and TRBJ2-5, with D maybe TRBD2 (6 bases). V gave up 3 bases and J gave up 1 base, with 12 bases separating them. Per germline, CDR1 MRHNA and CDR2 SNTAGT. The CDR3 covers 15 residues. The CDR3 nucleotides are TGTGCCAGCAGTGAAAACTGGGGACTCCAAGAGACCCAGTACTTC. This sequence encodes CASSENWGLQETQYF.

This rearrangement joins TRBV30 to TRBJ1-1; D ambiguous. From germline, CDR1 is GTSNPN and CDR2 SVGIG (reference sequence). V was cut by 2 bases and J by 3 bases, with 7 bases left in between. The CDR3 sequence is 12 residues long. The CDR3 DNA reads as TGTGCCTGGAGTAACAGTTACACTGAAGCTTTCTTT. Amino acids: CAWSNSYTEAFF.

The rearrangement joins TRBV27 to TRBJ2-2, with 11 bases that match TRBD2. Germline CDR1 and CDR2: MNHEY and SMNVEV (reference sequence). CDR3 length: 16 residues. Trimming removed 6 bases from V and 3 bases from J; junction bases left unmatched: 6. The chain's CDR3 is CASSQGLAAHTGELFF. The CDR3 region has the DNA TGTGCCAGCAGCCAGGGACTAGCGGCGCACACCGGGGAGCTGTTTTTT.

The chain uses TRBV28 and TRBJ2-7; D is perhaps TRBD2 (6 bases). CDR1 is MDHEN and CDR2 is SYDVKM in the germline V gene. The V and J ends lost 6 bases and 3 bases respectively, with 24 bases between them. The CDR3 spans 17 residues. The CDR3 protein is CASRYSSGGTLVYEQYF. CDR3 bases: TGTGCCAGCAGGTACTCCTCAGGCGGGACCTTAGTCTACGAGCAGTACTTC.

The chain couples TRBV7-3 to TRBJ2-1; 8 bases agree with TRBD2. The CDR3 is made up of 14 amino acids. V was pared by 2 bases and J by 3 bases, with 0 bases of the junction left unmatched. The germline gives CDR1 SGHTA, CDR2 FQGTGA. The CDR3: CASSLAGGYNEQFF. CDR3 DNA: TGTGCCAGCAGCTTAGCGGGGGGCTACAATGAGCAGTTCTTC.

This clone appeared a few times. J is TRBJ2-3 and V is TRBV27, with a weak D call TRBD1 (6 bases). This CDR3 contains 13 residues. Trimming took 5 bases from V and 8 from J, leaving 14 bases between them. Germline V gene lookup returns CDR1 MNHEY and CDR2 SMNVEV (reference sequence). CDR3 in DNA: TGTGCCAGCAGTCGAGGACAGCAAGGTACGCAGTATTTT. Protein sequence: CASSRGQQGTQYF.

This clone was picked up a small number of times. CDR3 sequence: CASSQDRGLGLAITQYF. As DNA, the CDR3 is TGTGCCAGCAGCCAAGATCGGGGACTGGGACTAGCGATCACGCAGTATTTT. The chain joins TRBV4-2 to TRBJ2-3; 10 positions agree with TRBD2. The CDR3 is 17 amino acids. With 0 bases clipped from V and 9 bases from J, the junction kept 12 bases outside the gene matches. Germline V gene sequence: CDR1 LGHNA, CDR2 YNFKEQ.

The chain combines TRBV12-5 with TRBJ2-7, with 7 bases that match TRBD2. After removal of 1 base from V and 0 bases from J, the junction contained 12 bases not matched to a gene. The V gene's germline CDR1 is LGHNT and CDR2 FRNRAP. The CDR3 has 18 residues. The CDR3 nucleotides are TGTGCTAGTGGTTTGGGGACTAGGCCCCCCGGGTCCTCCTACGAGCAGTACTTC. Amino acid sequence: CASGLGTRPPGSSYEQYF.

The rearrangement links TRBV11-1 to TRBJ1-3; no clear D. The CDR3 length is 12 residues. V was cut by 5 bases and J by 3 bases, with 5 bases left in between. Germline-derived CDR1 and CDR2 are SGHAT and FQDESV (reference sequence). Here the CDR3 DNA reads TGTGCCAGCAGCCACAGTGGAAACACCATATATTTT. Its protein product is CASSHSGNTIYF.

The genes are TRBV6-5 and TRBJ1-5; 8 bases are shared with TRBD1. V shed 0 bases, J shed 6 bases, and the junction held 1 base outside the gene matches. Germline lookup yields CDR1 MNHEY and CDR2 SVGAGI. The CDR3 runs 14 residues. The CDR3 loop is CASSYSDRVQPQHF. CDR3 coding DNA: TGTGCCAGCAGTTACTCGGACAGGGTTCAGCCCCAGCATTTT.

There are a few counts of this clone. Other DNA sequences of this sample code for an identical CDR3. The chain carries TRBV28 and TRBJ1-1, with D uncertain. V was pared by 6 bases and J by 0 bases, with 14 bases between. CDR1 and CDR2 (germline): MDHEN, SYDVKM. The CDR3 covers 15 residues. The CDR3 reads CASSLAARVNTEAFF. CDR3 nucleotide sequence: TGTGCCAGCAGCCTAGCGGCGCGGGTGAACACTGAAGCTTTCTTT.

This chain joins TRBV11-2 and TRBJ2-3; D is perhaps TRBD1 (5 bases). The CDR3 totals 17 residues. V lost 4 bases and J lost 2, with 19 bases in between. The V gene's germline CDR1 is SGHAT and CDR2 FQNNGV. The CDR3 bases are TGTGCCAGCAGCTCCACGTCGGGCAGGGTCTACACAGATACGCAGTATTTT. Protein sequence: CASSSTSGRVYTDTQYF.

The chain employs TRBV7-3 and TRBJ1-1; TRBD1 might be the D (5 bases). The CDR3 sequence is 13 residues long. The V gene's germline CDR1 is SGHTA and CDR2 FQGTGA. Trimming shortened V by 5 bases and J by 1 base, and 8 bases separated the two germline ends. The CDR3 loop reads CASSKDRNTEAFF. CDR3 sequence (DNA): TGTGCCAGCAGCAAAGACAGGAACACTGAAGCTTTCTTT. Filled out from reference TRBV7-3 and TRBJ1-1, the complete variable domain reads GAGVSQTPSNKVTEKGKYVELRCDPISGHTALYWYRQSLGQGPEFLIYFQGTGAADDSGLPNDRFFAVRPEGSVSTLKIQRTERGDSAVYLCASSKDRNTEAFFGQGTRLTVV.

The V gene is TRBV5-4, the J gene TRBJ2-3; unclear D gene. The germline V gene has CDR1 SGHNT and CDR2 YYREEE (reference sequence). The CDR3 is 14 residues long. Trimming removed 0 bases from V and 2 bases from J, with 7 bases in between. DNA for the CDR3: TGTGCCAGCAGCTTGGAGGAGTTCACAGATACGCAGTATTTT. This encodes CASSLEEFTDTQYF.

This chain links TRBV2 with TRBJ2-7; 7 bases agree with TRBD1. J was trimmed by 5 bases and V by 5 bases; bases with no gene match: 3. CDR1 is SNHLY, CDR2 FYNNEI, per germline. The length of the CDR3 is 12 residues. CDR3 in amino acids: CASSYTGDEQYF. The CDR3 DNA is TGTGCCAGCAGTTATACAGGGGACGAGCAGTACTTC.